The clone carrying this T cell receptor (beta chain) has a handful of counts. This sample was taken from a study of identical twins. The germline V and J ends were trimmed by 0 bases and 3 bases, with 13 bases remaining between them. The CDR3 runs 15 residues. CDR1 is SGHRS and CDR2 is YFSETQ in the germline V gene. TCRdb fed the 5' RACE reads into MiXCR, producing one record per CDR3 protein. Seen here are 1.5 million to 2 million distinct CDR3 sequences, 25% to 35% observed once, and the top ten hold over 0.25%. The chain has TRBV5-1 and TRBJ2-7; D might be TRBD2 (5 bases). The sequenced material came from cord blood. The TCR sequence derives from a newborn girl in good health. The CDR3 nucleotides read TGCGCCAGCAGCTTGGTCTATTCCGGGGTCTACGAGCAGTACTTC. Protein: CASSLVYSGVYEQYF.